Presented here are 22 T cell receptor beta chains from one specimen sequenced in a study of blood T cells in healthy people across ages. Using a J-beta primer mix together with a sample-barcoded 5' primer, a second PCR was run for roughly 6 to 11 cycles. From the 5' RACE reads, TCRdb called clonotypes with MiXCR, one entry per CDR3 protein. The data show 500,000 to 700,000 distinct CDR3 sequences, roughly 30% seen once. Material: blood. These receptors all come from a woman older than 75 in good health.

This clonotype has at least ten counts. The chain employs TRBV24-1 and TRBJ2-3; tentatively, D is TRBD1 or TRBD2 (6 bases each). CDR1 is KGHDR and CDR2 is SFDVKD in the germline V gene. CDR3 length equals 14 residues. V lost 1 base to trimming and J lost 6 bases, with 10 bases between them. CDR3 residues: CATSDLRGGDTQYF. The DNA of the CDR3 is TGTGCCACCAGTGATTTAAGAGGGGGGGATACGCAGTATTTT.

This clonotype was observed a few times. The chain carries TRBV12-3 or TRBV12-4 and TRBJ2-7, with 7 positions matching TRBD2. The V segment lost 3 bases and the J segment 8 bases; nucleotides outside the gene matches: 13. This CDR3 spans 15 amino acids. CDR3 sequence reads: CASSFPPGGKGKQYF. As DNA, the CDR3 is TGTGCCAGCAGTTTCCCACCGGGGGGAAAAGGCAAGCAGTACTTC.

The rearrangement joins TRBV14 to TRBJ2-7; D is undetermined. Trimming left V 3 bases short and J 2 bases short, with 8 bases between. The length of the CDR3 is 13 residues. Germline lookup yields CDR1 SGHDN and CDR2 FVKESK. CDR3 residues: CASSQYLPYEQYF. The CDR3 nucleotides read TGTGCCAGCAGCCAGTATCTGCCCTACGAGCAGTACTTC.

Regarding this clonotype: This may stem from a read error, because a much larger clone lies one nucleotide away. This chain uses TRBV7-2 with TRBJ2-7; D might be TRBD1 (6 bases). V was pared by 3 bases and J by 6 bases, with 15 bases between. The CDR3 spans 14 residues. Germline V lookup: CDR1 SGHTA, CDR2 FQGNSA. As DNA, the CDR3 is TGTGCCAGCAGCTTCTCCGGGACATGGGTCGAGCAGTACTTC. Translated: CASSFSGTWVEQYF.

This chain joins TRBV11-2 and TRBJ1-1, with TRBD1 matching over 7 bases. CDR3 length: 14 residues. Germline V gene sequence: CDR1 SGHAT, CDR2 FQNNGV. The trim removed 3 bases at V and 1 base at J, leaving 2 bases unmatched. In DNA form, the CDR3 reads TGTGCCAGCAGCTTGACAGGGCAGAACACTGAAGCTTTCTTT. It encodes CASSLTGQNTEAFF.

Points on this clonotype: This may be a read error: a much more frequent sequence differs by one nucleotide. J is TRBJ1-2 and V is TRBV6-1, with D perhaps TRBD1 (5 bases). Germline V gene sequence: CDR1 MNHNS, CDR2 SASEGT. V shed 5 bases and J shed 6 bases, with 19 bases lying between them. The CDR3 runs 15 residues. CDR3 sequence: CASSFQGRGPNGYTF. DNA of the CDR3: TGTGCCAGCAGTTTCCAAGGACGGGGCCCTAATGGCTACACCTTC.

With respect to this clonotype: This may be a read error, as it is one base from a much larger clone. J is TRBJ1-5 and V is TRBV20-1; tentatively, D is TRBD1 (6 bases). Per germline, CDR1 DFQATT and CDR2 SNEGSKA (reference sequence). This CDR3 is built from 16 residues. CDR3 sequence reads: CSARGGGGGGNQPRHF. CDR3 coding DNA: TGCAGTGCTAGAGGGGGCGGGGGCGGTGGCAATCAGCCCCGGCATTTT.

Ten or more counts support this clonotype. The V and J genes are TRBV6-5 and TRBJ2-3; TRBD2 agrees at 11 bases. J gave up 0 bases and V 6 bases, and 5 bases lay outside the gene matches. The CDR3 has 16 residues. Germline lookup yields CDR1 MNHEY and CDR2 SVGAGI. The CDR3 is CASRLRTSGSTDTQYF. The DNA for the CDR3 is TGTGCCAGCAGGCTACGGACTAGCGGGAGCACAGATACGCAGTATTTT.

The chain employs TRBV18 and TRBJ2-5; D not certain. The germline gives CDR1 KGHSH, CDR2 LQKENI. The CDR3 runs to 16 residues. Trimming shortened V by 2 bases and J by 1 base, and 14 bases separated the two germline ends. CDR3 sequence: CASSPFGRSTQETQYF. The CDR3 nucleotides are TGTGCCAGCTCACCATTTGGCCGTTCCACCCAAGAGACCCAGTACTTC.

This clonotype has ten or more counts. The rearrangement uses TRBV29-1 and TRBJ1-5; D not certain. Per the germline V gene, CDR1 is SQVTM and CDR2 is ANQGSEA. The CDR3 extends over 13 amino acids. The V and J ends lost 3 bases and 7 bases respectively, with 13 bases between them. The CDR3 is CSVEWGIDQPQHF. The CDR3 DNA follows: TGCAGCGTTGAGTGGGGAATAGACCAGCCCCAGCATTTT.

This clonotype occurred many times. The genes are TRBV5-5 and TRBJ1-2; TRBD1 matches 7 bases. The CDR3 totals 14 residues. Germline CDR1 and CDR2: SGHKS and YYEKEE (reference sequence). J gave up 6 bases and V 3 bases, and 8 bases lay outside the gene matches. In nucleotides, the CDR3 is TGTGCCAGCAGCTGGGGGACAGCCTCGGATGGCTACACCTTC. Its protein product is CASSWGTASDGYTF. The full variable domain, rest sourced from reference TRBV5-5 and TRBJ1-2, is DAGVTQSPTHLIKTRGQQVTLRCSPISGHKSVSWYQQVLGQGPQFIFQYYEKEERGRGNFPDRFSARQFPNYSSELNVNALLLGDSALYLCASSWGTASDGYTFGSGTRLTVV.

This clonotype was seen at least ten times. In nucleotides, the CDR3 is TGTGCCAGCAGGGGAGGCCGCCTCTACGAGCAGTACTTC. Its protein product is CASRGGRLYEQYF. This chain joins TRBV4-2 and TRBJ2-7; perhaps TRBD2 as D (6 bases). The CDR3 has 13 residues. V lost 6 bases and J 3 bases, leaving 12 bases between the germline ends. Germline values: CDR1 LGHNA, CDR2 YNFKEQ.

This clonotype was seen at least ten times. V and J are TRBV7-9 and TRBJ2-1; the D call may be TRBD1 or TRBD2 (5 bases each). The CDR3 is 15 residues long. The germline CDR1 and CDR2 sequences are SEHNR and FQNEAQ (reference sequence). V lost 2 bases and J lost 3, with 11 bases in between. The CDR3 region has the DNA TGTGCCAGCAGCTTAAAGGGGACCTACTACAATGAGCAGTTCTTC. This translates into CASSLKGTYYNEQFF.

This clonotype was seen at least ten times. The gene calls are TRBV5-1 and TRBJ2-5; 14 bases are a match to TRBD2. CDR1 is SGHRS and CDR2 is YFSETQ in the germline V gene. CDR3 length equals 15 residues. The trim removed 3 bases at V and 4 bases at J, leaving 2 bases unmatched. CDR3 coding DNA: TGCGCCAGCAGCTCGGGACTAGCGGGGGCAGAGACCCAGTACTTC. It encodes CASSSGLAGAETQYF.

Regarding this clonotype: This may be a read error: a much more frequent sequence differs by one nucleotide. The chain uses TRBV7-2 and TRBJ1-2; D call uncertain. The CDR3 totals 13 residues. Germline CDR1 is SGHTA and CDR2 is FQGNSA. The CDR3 DNA reads TGTGTCAGCAGCTCATGGGGAGGTGATGGCTACACCTTC. The encoded protein is CVSSSWGGDGYTF.

This clonotype was observed a handful of times. A much bigger clone sits one base away, suggesting this may be a read error. The chain uses TRBV12-3 or TRBV12-4 and TRBJ2-3; TRBD2 agrees at 12 bases. V lost 10 bases and J lost 10; bases outside the gene matches: 9. The CDR3 runs to 13 residues. This CDR3 is CATRLAGVYAQYF. The DNA of the CDR3 is TGTGCCACCCGACTAGCGGGGGTATATGCGCAGTATTTT.

This chain links TRBV5-1 with TRBJ1-1; 8 bases agree with TRBD1. This CDR3 has 14 amino acids. V was pared by 4 bases and J by 5 bases, with 7 bases of the junction left unmatched. Germline assignment: CDR1 SGHRS and CDR2 YFSETQ. The chain's CDR3 is CASSLQGELTEAFF. CDR3 in DNA: TGCGCCAGCAGCCTACAGGGGGAGCTGACTGAAGCTTTCTTT.

Remarks on this clonotype: A read error may account for a junction end that differs from germline. The chain links TRBV2 to TRBJ2-5; TRBD2 might be the D (7 bases). The CDR3 sequence is 17 residues long. Germline assignment: CDR1 SNHLY and CDR2 FYNNEI. The CDR3 DNA sequence: TGTGCCGGCAGTGAACGCGACCCGGGGGGCCCCTACAATGAGCAGTACTTC. This sequence encodes CAGSERDPGGPYNEQYF.

This clonotype was observed at least ten times. V gene TRBV7-9 combines with J gene TRBJ2-5; 9 bases match TRBD1. Looked up from germline, CDR1 is SEHNR and CDR2 is FQNEAQ (reference sequence). CDR3 size: 16 residues. With 1 base clipped from V and 5 bases from J, the junction kept 8 bases outside the gene matches. CDR3 amino acids: CASSLEDRGEKETQYF. CDR3 coding DNA: TGTGCCAGCAGCTTAGAGGACAGGGGAGAAAAGGAGACCCAGTACTTC.

J is TRBJ1-5 and V is TRBV20-1; 7 nucleotides line up with TRBD1. V gave up 0 bases and J gave up 6 bases; unmatched junction bases: 5. The CDR3 sequence is 14 residues long. Germline lookup yields CDR1 DFQATT and CDR2 SNEGSKA (reference sequence). CDR3 residues: CSAREQGGGQPQHF. In DNA form, the CDR3 reads TGCAGTGCTAGAGAGCAGGGGGGAGGTCAGCCCCAGCATTTT.

This clonotype appeared many times. The chain links TRBV4-2 to TRBJ2-6, with unresolved D. The length of the CDR3 is 15 residues. The V and J ends lost 0 bases and 1 base respectively, with 4 bases between them. From germline, CDR1 is LGHNA and CDR2 YNFKEQ. CDR3 loop: CASSQDRSGANVLTF. CDR3 bases: TGTGCCAGCAGCCAAGACAGGTCTGGGGCCAACGTCCTGACTTTC.

The genes are TRBV7-2 and TRBJ2-1; 12 positions match TRBD2. This CDR3 region has 13 residues. Germline CDR1 reads SGHTA; CDR2 reads FQGNSA. V lost 5 bases, J lost 12 bases, and 5 bases stayed unmatched. The CDR3: CASSRLAGDAQFF. The CDR3 nucleotides read TGTGCCAGCAGCCGACTAGCGGGAGATGCGCAGTTCTTC. Full variable domain (outside the CDR3, taken from reference TRBV7-2 and TRBJ2-1): GAGVSQSPSNKVTEKGKDVELRCDPISGHTALYWYRQSLGQGLEFLIYFQGNSAPDKSGLPSDRFSAERTGGSVSTLTIQRTQQEDSAVYLCASSRLAGDAQFFGPGTRLTVL.